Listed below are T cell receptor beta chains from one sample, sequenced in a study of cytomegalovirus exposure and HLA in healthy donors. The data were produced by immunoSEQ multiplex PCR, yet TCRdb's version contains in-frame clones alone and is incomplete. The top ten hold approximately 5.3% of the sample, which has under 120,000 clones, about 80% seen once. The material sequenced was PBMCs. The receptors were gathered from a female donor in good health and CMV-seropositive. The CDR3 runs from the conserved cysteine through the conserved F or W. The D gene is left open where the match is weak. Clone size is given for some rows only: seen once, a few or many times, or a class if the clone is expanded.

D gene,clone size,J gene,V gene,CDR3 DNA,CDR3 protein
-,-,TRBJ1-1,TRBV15,TGTGCCACCAGCCTCCCGAGGCTGCAAGCTTTCTTT,CATSLPRLQAFF
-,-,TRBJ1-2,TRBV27,TGTGCCAGCAGTATAGGGGCGCCAGGAAACTATGGCTACACCTTC,CASSIGAPGNYGYTF
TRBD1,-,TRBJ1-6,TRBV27,TGTGCCAGCAGTTTAACGCGACAGGGGGGCTCACCCCTCCACTTT,CASSLTRQGGSPLHF
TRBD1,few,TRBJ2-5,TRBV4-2,TGTGCCAGCAGCCAAGGTCCACAGGGGGCTGGAGAGACCCAGTACTTC,CASSQGPQGAGETQYF
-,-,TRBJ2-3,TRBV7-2,TGTGCCAGCAGCCTTGCGCGGGGATCGGGTACAGATACGCAGTATTTT,CASSLARGSGTDTQYF
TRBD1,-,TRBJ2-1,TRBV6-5,TGTGCCAGCATACAGACAGGGCGAATGGGGCAGTTCTTC,CASIQTGRMGQFF
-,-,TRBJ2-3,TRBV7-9,TGTGCCAGCAGCCCCAGAGCTAGCTCAGATACGCAGTATTTT,CASSPRASSDTQYF
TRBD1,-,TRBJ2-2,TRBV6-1,TGTGCCAGCAGTGTCGGGACAGGGTGGTCGAACACCGGGGAGCTGTTTTTT,CASSVGTGWSNTGELFF
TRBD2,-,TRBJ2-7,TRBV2,TGTGCCAGCACCCCGGCTAGCGGTACCTACGAGCAGTACTTC,CASTPASGTYEQYF
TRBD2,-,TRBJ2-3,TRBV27,TGTGCCAGCAGTTCAGCGGGAGGGCCGGAAACAGATACGCAGTATTTT,CASSSAGGPETDTQYF
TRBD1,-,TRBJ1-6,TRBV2,TGTGCCAGCAGGTCGACAGGGGAGAATTCACCCCTCCACTTT,CASRSTGENSPLHF
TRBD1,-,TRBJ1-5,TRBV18,TGTGCCAGCTCACCACCAAAAGGGGGCTATAGCAATCAGCCCCAGCATTTT,CASSPPKGGYSNQPQHF
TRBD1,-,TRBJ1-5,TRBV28,TGTGCCAGCAGTCAAAACCGCGACAGGGGAGTTAGGGCGTCCGGCAATCAGCCCCAGCATTTT,CASSQNRDRGVRASGNQPQHF
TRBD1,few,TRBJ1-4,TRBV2,TGTGCCAGCAGTGGGGACAGGGAGGGTGAAAAACTGTTTTTT,CASSGDREGEKLFF
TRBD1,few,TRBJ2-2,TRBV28,TGTGCCAGCAGTTTGGGACAGGGGGCGGTCGGGGAGCTGTTTTTT,CASSLGQGAVGELFF
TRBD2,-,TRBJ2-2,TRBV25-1,TGTGCCAGCAGTGAATCAGGGAGGGGTAACACCGGGGAGCTGTTTTTT,CASSESGRGNTGELFF
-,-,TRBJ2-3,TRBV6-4,TGTGCCAGCAGCCTCGAGCGTGGAATCAATACGCAGTATTTT,CASSLERGINTQYF
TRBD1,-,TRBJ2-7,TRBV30,TGTGCCTGGAGTCCGGGACAGCTCAGCTCCTACGAGCAGTACTTC,CAWSPGQLSSYEQYF
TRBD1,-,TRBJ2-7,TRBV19,TGTGCCGGCGGTATAGGGACAGACTCCTACGAGCAGTACTTC,CAGGIGTDSYEQYF
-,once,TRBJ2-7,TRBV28,TGTGCCAGCAGTCAGAGGGCAGGCTCCTACGAGCAGTACTTC,CASSQRAGSYEQYF
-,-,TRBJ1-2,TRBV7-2,TGTGCCAGCAGCGGCCTCTATGGCTACACCTTC,CASSGLYGYTF
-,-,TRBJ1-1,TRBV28,TGTGCCAGCATTAGGGAGTTGAACACTGAAGCTTTCTTT,CASIRELNTEAFF
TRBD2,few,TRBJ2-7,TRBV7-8,TGTGCCAGCAGCTTAGGGGAGGGTGGCACCACCTACGAGCAGTACTTC,CASSLGEGGTTYEQYF
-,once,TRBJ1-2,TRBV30,TGTGCCTGGAGTATTGCGGGTTATGGCTACACCTTC,CAWSIAGYGYTF
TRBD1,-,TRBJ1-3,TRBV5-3,TGTGCCAGAATCAATGGACGGGACAGAATTTCCTCTGGAAACACCATATATTTT,CARINGRDRISSGNTIYF
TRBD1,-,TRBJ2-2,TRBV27,TGTGCCAGCAGAGGGGGCTCGGGCACCGGGGAGCTGTTTTTT,CASRGGSGTGELFF
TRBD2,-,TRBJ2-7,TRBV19,TGTGCCAGTAGTAAGTCCCGGACTAGCGGCCTTGGCGAGCAGTACTTC,CASSKSRTSGLGEQYF
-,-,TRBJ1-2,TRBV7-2,TGTGCCAGCAGCTTATGGGGGGGAGCTAACTATGGCTACACCTTC,CASSLWGGANYGYTF
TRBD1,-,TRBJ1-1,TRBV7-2,TGTGCCAGCAGACAGGACAGGGGGCTGGTAGCTTTCTTT,CASRQDRGLVAFF
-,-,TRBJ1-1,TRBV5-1,TGCGCCAGCAGCCCTGGACACCTGAACACTGAAGCTTTCTTT,CASSPGHLNTEAFF
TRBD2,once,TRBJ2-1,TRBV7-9,TGTGCCAGCAGCTCCCGGTGGGCGGGAGACGGGGATGAGCAGTTCTTC,CASSSRWAGDGDEQFF
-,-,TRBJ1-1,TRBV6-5,TGTGCCAGCAGCTGGGGGGGCTCAAGAACTGAAGCTTTCTTT,CASSWGGSRTEAFF
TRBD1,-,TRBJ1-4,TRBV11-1,TGTGCCAGCAGCCCGACAGGGCGGGCTAATGAAAAACTGTTTTTT,CASSPTGRANEKLFF
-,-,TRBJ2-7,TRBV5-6,TGTGCCAGCAGCTTGGCCAGTCTCGAGCAGTACTTC,CASSLASLEQYF
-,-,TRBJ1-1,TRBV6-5,TGTGCCAGCAGTGAACCGGGGAACACTGAAGCTTTCTTT,CASSEPGNTEAFF
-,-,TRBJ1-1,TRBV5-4,TGTGCCAGCAGCTTGGAAACTTCAACGGTCACTGAAGCTTTCTTT,CASSLETSTVTEAFF
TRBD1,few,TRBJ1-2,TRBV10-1,TGCGCCAGCAGTGAGGGACAGGGCTATGGCTACACCTTC,CASSEGQGYGYTF
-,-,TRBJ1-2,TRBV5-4,TGTGCCAGCAGCTTACGGGACTATGGCTACACCTTC,CASSLRDYGYTF
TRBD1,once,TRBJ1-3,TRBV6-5,TGTGCCAGCAGTCGGGACAGTATCCCTGGAAACACCATATATTTT,CASSRDSIPGNTIYF
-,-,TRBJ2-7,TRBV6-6,TGTGCCAGCAGTTACGACTTAGCCCTAGCCCCCTACTTC,CASSYDLALAPYF
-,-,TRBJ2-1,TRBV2,TGTGCCAGCAGTGAAGTTTTTCGGGGCAATGAGCAGTTCTTC,CASSEVFRGNEQFF
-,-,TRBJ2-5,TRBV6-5,TGTGCCAGCAGTTACGATTTTGCTAGTAGGGAGACCCAGTACTTC,CASSYDFASRETQYF
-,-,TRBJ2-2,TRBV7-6,TGTGCCAGCAGCTTAGCGGTTGCAGGGGCCACCGGGGAGCTGTTTTTT,CASSLAVAGATGELFF
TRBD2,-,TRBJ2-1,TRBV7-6,TGTGCCAGCGGCGGGGGACCTCTCTCCTACAATGAGCAGTTCTTC,CASGGGPLSYNEQFF
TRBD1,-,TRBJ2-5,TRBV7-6,TGTGCCAGCAGCTTAGGTACAGGGGGTTATGAGACCCAGTACTTC,CASSLGTGGYETQYF
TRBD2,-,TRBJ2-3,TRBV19,TGTGCCAGTAGTATAGGGGGTCTGAGCGGGGGAGCAGATACGCAGTATTTT,CASSIGGLSGGADTQYF
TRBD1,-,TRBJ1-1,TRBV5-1,TGCGCCAGCAGCCCGGGACAGGGGACTGAAGCTTTCTTT,CASSPGQGTEAFF
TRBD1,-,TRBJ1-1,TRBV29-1,TGCAGCGCAACAGGGGTAAACACTGAAGCTTTCTTT,CSATGVNTEAFF
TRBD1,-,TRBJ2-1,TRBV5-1,TGCGCCAGCAGCTGGAAGGGACAGGGGGCCCAATACAATGAGCAGTTCTTC,CASSWKGQGAQYNEQFF
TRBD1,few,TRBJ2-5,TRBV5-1,TGCGCCAGCAGCTTCGGACAGGGGGCGGGAGAGACCCAGTACTTC,CASSFGQGAGETQYF
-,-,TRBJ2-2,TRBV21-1,TGTGCCAGCAGCAACCCCAGGGGGCCGAACACCGGGGAGCTGTTTTTT,CASSNPRGPNTGELFF
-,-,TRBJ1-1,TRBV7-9,TGTGCCAGCAGCTTTCGTTCAGGATTGAACACTGAAGCTTTCTTT,CASSFRSGLNTEAFF
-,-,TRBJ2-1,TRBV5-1,TGCGCCAGCGGTCTGGGAGCCCCCCCAATACTCAATGAGCAGTTCTTC,CASGLGAPPILNEQFF
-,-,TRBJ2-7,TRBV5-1,TGCGCCAGCAGCTCCGAACCCGGGTCCCTGGCCTACGAGCAGTACTTC,CASSSEPGSLAYEQYF
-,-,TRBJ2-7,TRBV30,TGTGCCTGGAGCCCGGACAGTTACGAGCAGTACTTC,CAWSPDSYEQYF
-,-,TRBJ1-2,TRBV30,TGTGCCTGGACAGGGAACTATGGCTACACCTTC,CAWTGNYGYTF
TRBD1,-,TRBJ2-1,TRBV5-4,TGTGCCAGCAGCTTCCTGACAGGGGTACGGGAGTTCTTC,CASSFLTGVREFF
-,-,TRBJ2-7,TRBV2,TGTGCCAGCAGTGTAGTGACAGCCTCTGGGCAGTACTTC,CASSVVTASGQYF
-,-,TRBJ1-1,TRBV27,TGTGCCAGCAGTTTGAAAGGGGAGGTTCGTACTGAAGCTTTCTTT,CASSLKGEVRTEAFF
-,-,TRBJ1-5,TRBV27,TGTGCCAGCAGTACTCTCGCAGGGGGCAATCAGCCCCAGCATTTT,CASSTLAGGNQPQHF